This T cell receptor beta chain appears in the sequencing data of a study of Graves' ophthalmopathy and Graves' hyperthyroidism. Transcripts of RNA were the source for amplifying TCR beta CDR3 regions. HTBI primers primed a first-round RT-PCR, and a second-round multiplex PCR followed. TCRdb called the multiplex PCR reads again in MiXCR, with one record for every CDR3 protein. The sample yields about 500,000 distinct CDR3 sequences, about two fifths seen once. V gave up 6 bases and J gave up 5 bases; unmatched junction bases: 14. The CDR3 is made up of 17 amino acids. The germline gives CDR1 SGHDN, CDR2 FVKESK.

The chain uses TRBV14 and TRBJ1-5; 9 positions match TRBD1. Sequenced input: peripheral blood or thyroid tissue (not recorded which). This receptor was obtained from an adult man with Graves' hyperthyroidism. CDR3: CASSYLAGTGSHQPQHF. CDR3 nucleotides: TGTGCCAGCAGTTACTTAGCCGGGACAGGGAGCCATCAGCCCCAGCATTTT.